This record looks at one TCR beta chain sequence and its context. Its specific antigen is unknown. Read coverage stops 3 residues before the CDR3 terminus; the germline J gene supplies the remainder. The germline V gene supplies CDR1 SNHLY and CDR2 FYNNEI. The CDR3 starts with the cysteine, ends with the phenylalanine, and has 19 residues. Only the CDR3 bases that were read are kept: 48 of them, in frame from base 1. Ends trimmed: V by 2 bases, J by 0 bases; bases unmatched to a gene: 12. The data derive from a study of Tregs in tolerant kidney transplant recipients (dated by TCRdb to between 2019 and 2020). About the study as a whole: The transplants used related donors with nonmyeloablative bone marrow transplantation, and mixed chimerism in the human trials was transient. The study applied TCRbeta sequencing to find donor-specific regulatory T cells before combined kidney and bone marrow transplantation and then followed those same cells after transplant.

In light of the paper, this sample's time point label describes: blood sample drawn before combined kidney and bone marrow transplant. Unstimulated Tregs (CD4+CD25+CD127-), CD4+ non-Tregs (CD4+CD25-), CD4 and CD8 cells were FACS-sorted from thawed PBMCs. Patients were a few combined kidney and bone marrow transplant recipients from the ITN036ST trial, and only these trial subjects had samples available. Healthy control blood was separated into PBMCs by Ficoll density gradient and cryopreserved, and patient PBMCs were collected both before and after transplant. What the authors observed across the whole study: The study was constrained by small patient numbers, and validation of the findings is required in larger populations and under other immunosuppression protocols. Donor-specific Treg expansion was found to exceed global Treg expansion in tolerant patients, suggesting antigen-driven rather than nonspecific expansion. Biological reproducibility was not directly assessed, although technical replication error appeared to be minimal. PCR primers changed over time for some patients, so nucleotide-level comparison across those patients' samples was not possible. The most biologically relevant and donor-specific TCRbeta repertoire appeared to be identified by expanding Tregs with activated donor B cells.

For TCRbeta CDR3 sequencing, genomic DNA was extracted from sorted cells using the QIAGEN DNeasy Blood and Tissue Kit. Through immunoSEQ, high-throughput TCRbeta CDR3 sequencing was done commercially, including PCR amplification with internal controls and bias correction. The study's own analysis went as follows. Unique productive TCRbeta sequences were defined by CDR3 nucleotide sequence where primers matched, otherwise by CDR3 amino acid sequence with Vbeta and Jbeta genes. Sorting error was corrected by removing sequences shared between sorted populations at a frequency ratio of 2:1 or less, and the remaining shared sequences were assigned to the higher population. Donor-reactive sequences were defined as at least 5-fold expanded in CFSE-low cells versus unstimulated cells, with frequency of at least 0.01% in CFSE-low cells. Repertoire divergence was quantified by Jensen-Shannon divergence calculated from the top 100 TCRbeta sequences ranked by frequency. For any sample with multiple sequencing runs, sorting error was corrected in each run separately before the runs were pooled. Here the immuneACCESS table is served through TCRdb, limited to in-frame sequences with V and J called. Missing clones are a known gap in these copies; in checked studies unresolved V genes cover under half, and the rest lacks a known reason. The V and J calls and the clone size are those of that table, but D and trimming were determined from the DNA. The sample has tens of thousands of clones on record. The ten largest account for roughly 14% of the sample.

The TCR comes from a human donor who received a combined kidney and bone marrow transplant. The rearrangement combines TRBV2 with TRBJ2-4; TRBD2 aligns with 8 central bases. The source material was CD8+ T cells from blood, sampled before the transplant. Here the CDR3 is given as CASSESRAGGGLAKNIQYF. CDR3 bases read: TGTGCCAGCAGTGAATCTCGGGCGGGGGGAGGACTAGCCAAAAACATT.